These 17 T cell receptor beta chains were sequenced from one sample in a study of Ad26.COV2.S vaccination and SARS-CoV-2 variants. Assay: immunoSEQ multiplex PCR; the TCRdb copy retains only in-frame clones and omits some. Found here are fewer than 500,000 clones, less than 95% of them singletons; the top ten hold about 4.5%. The treatment here: about 20 received Ad26.COV2.S at low or high dose, single or two shots; about 5 received placebo; per-sample allocation not given. Sampling happened 63 days after the first vaccine or placebo injection. Here the sequenced sample was peripheral blood, taken in a trial of Ad26.COV2.S vaccine versus placebo. The receptors were gathered from a person aged 18-65 years who received the Ad26.COV2.S COVID-19 vaccine or a placebo.

The V and J genes are TRBV19 and TRBJ1-4; D call uncertain. The germline V gene has CDR1 LNHDA and CDR2 SQIVND (reference sequence). There are 15 residues in the CDR3. Trimming took 3 bases from V and 4 from J, leaving 12 bases between them. The CDR3 DNA is TGTGCCAGTAGTATCGGACGGAGTTATAATGAAAAACTGTTTTTT. Translation: CASSIGRSYNEKLFF.

CDR3 loop: CAISESKRSSYEQYF. In nucleotides, the CDR3 is TGTGCCATCAGTGAGTCTAAACGGTCCTCCTACGAGCAGTACTTC. The rearrangement uses TRBV10-3 and TRBJ2-7; D is ambiguous. The CDR3 sequence is 15 residues long. The germline CDR1 and CDR2 sequences are ENHRY and SYGVKD. V gave up 0 bases and J gave up 0 bases, with 9 bases separating them.

DNA for the CDR3: TGTGCCAGCAGTCCCCTCCCCCATAGCAATCAGCCCCAGCATTTT. Translated, it gives CASSPLPHSNQPQHF. The V gene is TRBV27, the J gene TRBJ1-5; no definite D call. Trimming removed 5 bases from V and 0 bases from J, with 11 bases in between. In germline, CDR1 is MNHEY, CDR2 SMNVEV (reference sequence). This CDR3 is 15 amino acids long.

CDR3 amino acids: CAISGTVYNEQFF. CDR3 nucleotide sequence: TGTGCCATCAGTGGGACAGTCTACAATGAGCAGTTCTTC. V usage is TRBV10-3 and J usage is TRBJ2-1; D might be TRBD1 (6 bases). The CDR3 loop spans 13 amino acids. Germline V gives CDR1 ENHRY, CDR2 SYGVKD. V was trimmed by 4 bases and J by 3 bases, leaving 7 bases between them.

The rearrangement joins TRBV7-3 to TRBJ2-5; 7 nucleotides match TRBD1. The CDR3 consists of 13 residues. J lost 2 bases, V lost 5 bases, and 2 bases had no gene match. Per germline, CDR1 SGHTA and CDR2 FQGTGA. In DNA, the CDR3 is TGTGCCAGCAGCCAGGGGGTACAAGAGACCCAGTACTTC. Translation gives CASSQGVQETQYF.

The chain combines TRBV6-6 with TRBJ1-3, with a possible D match to TRBD1 (5 bases). This CDR3 has 16 amino acids. The germline V and J ends were trimmed by 1 base and 3 bases, with 13 bases remaining between them. Germline CDR1 MNHNY, CDR2 SVGAGI (reference sequence). This chain's CDR3 is CASSYYPTGSGNTIYF. In DNA, the CDR3 is TGTGCCAGCAGTTACTACCCTACAGGTAGTGGAAACACCATATATTTT.

The chain is built from TRBV5-6 and TRBJ2-7, with 11 bases that match TRBD2. The CDR3 spans 16 residues. Germline values: CDR1 SGHDT, CDR2 YYEEEE. Unmatched junction bases numbered 7, after V lost 3 bases and J lost 2 bases. The CDR3 spells CASSSPTSGNTYEQYF. Here the CDR3 DNA reads TGTGCCAGCAGCTCGCCGACTAGCGGGAATACCTACGAGCAGTACTTC.

This chain connects TRBV5-4 to TRBJ2-7; 9 bases map to TRBD2. Germline lookup yields CDR1 SGHNT and CDR2 YYREEE (reference sequence). The CDR3 runs to 15 residues. Trimming at V came to 0 bases and at J to 6 bases, leaving 7 bases not matched to a gene. The CDR3 sequence is CASSLAAGGPAEQYF. The CDR3 DNA is TGTGCCAGCAGCTTGGCGGCGGGAGGGCCCGCCGAGCAGTACTTC.

The chain couples TRBV6-9 to TRBJ2-3; no reliable D call. This CDR3 region has 14 residues. The germline V gene has CDR1 MNHGY and CDR2 SVAAGI. The V gene lost 3 bases and the J gene lost 0 bases, with 7 bases spanning the gap. Here the CDR3 DNA reads TGTGCCAGCAGTTACTTAGGTAGCACAGATACGCAGTATTTT. It is translated as CASSYLGSTDTQYF.

The chain is built from TRBV6-2 or TRBV6-3 and TRBJ2-1; 7 nucleotides align to TRBD1. The trim removed 4 bases at V and 4 bases at J, leaving 4 bases unmatched. This CDR3 is built from 14 residues. From germline, CDR1 is MNHEY and CDR2 SVGEGT. In DNA form, the CDR3 reads TGTGCCAGCAGTTCTCGGGACAGTTACAATGAGCAGTTCTTC. It codes for CASSSRDSYNEQFF.

V usage is TRBV6-6 and J usage is TRBJ2-3; 8 bases match TRBD2. CDR3 length: 15 residues. Looked up from germline, CDR1 is MNHNY and CDR2 is SVGAGI (reference sequence). With V trimmed by 6 bases and J by 3 bases, 8 bases remained unmatched. The CDR3 protein is CASSLAGGLTDTQYF. The DNA of the CDR3 is TGTGCCAGCAGCCTGGCGGGGGGTTTGACAGATACGCAGTATTTT.

This clone was detected a few times. The genes are TRBV28 and TRBJ2-7; TRBD2 agrees at 10 bases. This CDR3 is built from 14 residues. J was trimmed by 3 bases and V by 5 bases; bases with no gene match: 4. The germline gives CDR1 MDHEN, CDR2 SYDVKM. CDR3 sequence reads: CASSPSGSYYEQYF. In DNA form, the CDR3 reads TGTGCCAGCAGTCCTAGCGGGAGCTACTACGAGCAGTACTTC.

The rearrangement uses TRBV24-1 and TRBJ2-7; no reliable D call. This CDR3 region has 13 residues. Germline values: CDR1 KGHDR, CDR2 SFDVKD. Trimming left V 0 bases short and J 6 bases short, with 8 bases between. The CDR3 DNA follows: TGTGCCACCAGTGATTTGCACAGCAGCGAGCAGTACTTC. Protein: CATSDLHSSEQYF.

The V gene is TRBV27, the J gene TRBJ1-5, with 7 bases identical to TRBD1. This CDR3 is 14 amino acids long. V lost 8 bases to trimming and J lost 0 bases; unmatched junction nucleotides: 4. Germline CDR1 and CDR2: MNHEY and SMNVEV (reference sequence). The CDR3 here is CASGTAPSNQPQHF. CDR3 DNA: TGTGCCAGCGGGACAGCCCCTAGCAATCAGCCCCAGCATTTT.

This chain connects TRBV7-3 to TRBJ2-3, with TRBD2 as a possible D gene (7 bases). Germline CDR1 SGHTA, CDR2 FQGTGA. The CDR3 has 16 residues. Deletions cut 0 bases from V and 3 bases from J, with 13 bases between. CDR3 nucleotide sequence: TGTGCCAGCAGCTTAACCCAACAGGGAGGGACAGATACGCAGTATTTT. As protein: CASSLTQQGGTDTQYF. The full variable domain, completed using reference TRBV7-3 and TRBJ2-3, is GAGVSQTPSNKVTEKGKYVELRCDPISGHTALYWYRQSLGQGPEFLIYFQGTGAADDSGLPNDRFFAVRPEGSVSTLKIQRTERGDSAVYLCASSLTQQGGTDTQYFGPGTRLTVL.

The chain combines TRBV5-6 with TRBJ2-2; unclear D gene. The V end was cut by 5 bases, the J end by 3 bases, with 14 bases between. This CDR3 region has 15 residues. CDR1 is SGHDT, CDR2 YYEEEE, per germline. In nucleotides, the CDR3 is TGTGCCAGCAGTCCGGGCCCCTCGGACACCGGGGAGCTGTTTTTT. As protein: CASSPGPSDTGELFF.

The rearrangement links TRBV5-6 to TRBJ2-7; no clear D gene. The CDR3 runs 12 residues. Trimming pared 9 bases from V and 3 bases from J, leaving 13 bases between. CDR1 and CDR2 from the germline V gene are SGHDT and YYEEEE. The CDR3 coding sequence is TGTGCCACCCACCGGTTGGGCTACGAGCAGTACTTC. This sequence encodes CATHRLGYEQYF.